One TCR beta chain is described in this entry. This sample stems from a study of blood T cells in healthy people across ages. Then a second PCR, running roughly 7 to 11 cycles, was carried out with a sample-barcoded 5' primer and a J-beta primer mix. TCRdb processed the 5' RACE reads anew with MiXCR; each CDR3 protein has one entry. Of hundreds of thousands of distinct CDR3 sequences in the sample, 52% were seen once. Sequencing was done on a sample of blood. The origin of this receptor is an elderly woman in good health.

The DNA of the CDR3 is TGTGCTAGCACTCGGAGCTCCTACAATGAGCAGTACTTC. Protein: CASTRSSYNEQYF. The chain carries TRBV12-5 and TRBJ2-1; D is undetermined. The DNA end favors TRBJ2-7, so the J call may be wrong. The CDR3 runs 13 residues. CDR1 is LGHNT, CDR2 FRNRAP, per germline.